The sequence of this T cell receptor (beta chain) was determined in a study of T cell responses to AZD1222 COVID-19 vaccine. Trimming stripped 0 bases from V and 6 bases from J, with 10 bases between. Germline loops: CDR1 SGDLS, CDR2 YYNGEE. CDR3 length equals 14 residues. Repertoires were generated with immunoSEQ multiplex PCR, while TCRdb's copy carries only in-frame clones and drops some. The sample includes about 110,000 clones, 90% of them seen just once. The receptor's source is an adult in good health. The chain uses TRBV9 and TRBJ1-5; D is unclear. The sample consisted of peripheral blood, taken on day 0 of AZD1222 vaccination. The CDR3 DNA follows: TGTGCCAGCAGCGTAGGAAAGGGAAGTCAGCCCCAGCATTTT. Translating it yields CASSVGKGSQPQHF. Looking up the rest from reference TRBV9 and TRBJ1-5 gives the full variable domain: DSGVTQTPKHLITATGQRVTLRCSPRSGDLSVYWYQQSLDQGLQFLIQYYNGEERAKGNILERFSAQQFPDLHSELNLSSLELGDSALYFCASSVGKGSQPQHFGDGTRLSIL.